Listed here are 5 T cell receptor gamma chains from one sample, sequenced in a study of gamma delta lymphoproliferative disorders and STAT genes. TCRdb re-analyzed the multiplex PCR reads via CATT. The data hold about 550 gamma-chain clones, with around 29% observed a single time. Genomic DNA from isolated PBMCs served as the sequencing template. Material: blood. These receptors originate from a human donor in good health.

This clone occurred a few times. A far bigger clonotype differs at one base, so this is likely a read error. No DNA is shown, since the ends of the CDR3 on it are uncertain; the CDR3 is the one TCRdb lists. In the same sample, other DNA sequences code for this CDR3. TRGV11 is the V gene, and the J gene was not called. TRGV11 is filed as an ORF, its function uncertain. The length of the CDR3 is 17 amino acids, counting both ends. CDR3: CTTVPAGLGTFSWFKIF.

This clone qualifies as large. The V and J genes are TRGV8 and TRGJ1 or TRGJ2. Here the J gene was assigned by germline matching of the DNA, as TCRdb has none. Germline V gene lookup returns CDR1 VENAVY and CDR2 YDSYNSRV. This CDR3 has 10 amino acids. Trimming removed 8 bases from V and 12 bases from J; junction bases left unmatched: 10. In nucleotides, the CDR3 is TGTGCCACCTTTCCCCGCGGGAAACTCTTT. Translated, it gives CATFPRGKLF.

This clone was seen more than once but under ten times. V and J are TRGV2 and TRGJ1 or TRGJ2. In the absence of a J gene in TCRdb, the DNA was matched to germline to assign it here. Trimming removed 5 bases from V and 10 bases from J; junction bases left unmatched: 11. Germline V gives CDR1 EGSNGY, CDR2 YDSYNSKV. This CDR3 is built from 12 residues. Here the CDR3 reads CATWGPIMKKLF. As DNA, the CDR3 is TGTGCCACCTGGGGTCCCATCATGAAGAAACTCTTT.

Note on this clone: The DNA is left out, because the CDR3 cannot be placed on it with certainty; the CDR3 is given as TCRdb lists it. V gene TRGV4 was called; the J gene was not. Per germline, CDR1 EGSTGY and CDR2 YDSYTSSV. The CDR3 region is 24 residues in length, termini included. CDR3 sequence reads: CAILLKMTLESITVPPGGTYKKLF.

Of note for this clone: The limits of the CDR3 on the DNA are not certain, so only TCRdb's listed CDR3 is given. TRGV10 is the V gene, and the J gene was not called. TRGV10 is given ORF status, its function remaining uncertain. Inclusive of both ends, the CDR3 amounts to 15 amino acids. The CDR3 region is CTTVLRGIRNYKKLF.